The TCR beta chain under discussion was sequenced for a study of blood T cell repertoires in COVID-19. This CDR3 spans 11 amino acids. Trimming took 5 bases from V and 10 from J; bases not matched to a gene: 3. Germline V CDR1 and CDR2: DFQATT, SNEGSKA (reference sequence). The table came from immunoSEQ multiplex PCR; TCRdb's copy has only in-frame clones and leaves some out. The table has some 130,000 clones, roughly 84% seen once. The rearrangement links TRBV20-1 to TRBJ1-4, with 8 bases aligning to TRBD1. Sample: peripheral blood. This TCR came from a man aged 60 to 69 with acute or convalescent COVID-19. The CDR3 protein is CSAEGQGKLFF. CDR3 DNA: TGCAGTGCTGAAGGACAGGGAAAACTGTTTTTT.